The entry that follows covers one T cell receptor beta chain sequence. Its antigen specificity is not known. Qualities for individual bases were not recorded, and no much larger clone is one base off. Taken from the germline V gene, the CDR1 and CDR2 loops are LGHNA and YSLEER. Deletion took 2 bases off V and 2 bases off J, with a span of 1 base between the germline ends. The CDR3 starts with the cysteine, ends with the phenylalanine, and has 12 residues. The CDR3 DNA has 36 bases and is translated from base 1. The time point label on this specimen signifies: baseline before first vaccination. Vaccinee samples were obtained from the UK trials COV001 and COV002, which included a single-blind randomized controlled phase 2/3 trial of AZD1222 (ChAdOx1 nCoV-19) in healthy adults. Trial participant PBMC samples were collected at day 0 and day 28 after the second dose for TCRbeta chain sequencing. This sample was included in a study of T cell responses to AZD1222 COVID-19 vaccine (dated by TCRdb to the early 2020s). Turning to the overall study: AZD1222 recipients with second doses at about 4 weeks or about 12 weeks were pooled, because spike-specific TCR depth and breadth did not differ between schedules. A total of 230 to 250 trial participants underwent TCR sequencing, of whom roughly 210 had received two doses of AZD1222 and approximately 26 had received two doses of the MenACWY control vaccine. Trial participants were enrolled into age subgroups of 18-55, 56-69 and 70-plus years, which contained 148, 28 and 57 TCR-sequenced participants, respectively. Summary of the overall study and its limitations: Because no day 14 peak-response samples were available, the repertoires could be characterized only after the peak T cell response. The vaccine-associated CD4 TCRs covered the entire spike protein, and the dominant responses fell in regions 160-218 and 743-854. Conclusions about previously exposed vaccinees are limited, since just six or seven AZD1222 recipients were seropositive for SARS-CoV-2 at baseline. After two AZD1222 doses, both the breadth and the depth of spike-specific TCRs were significantly higher than at day 0 and than in MenACWY recipients. Epitopes outside the regions mutated in the B.1.351 and B.1.1.7 variants were reportedly recognized by nearly half of the unique spike-specific TCRs. The 56-69-year group was small, and its depth increase did not reach significance, likely because of low power. Participants were mostly white British and included more females than males, and it was suggested by the authors that clonal diversity may have been underestimated.

The CDR3 regions of human TCRbeta chains were subjected to immunosequencing. The source study handled its data this way. Repertoire TCRs were checked for matches against a reference library of SARS-CoV-2-specific TCRs that had been generated using the MIRA antigen-specificity platform. Breadth was defined as the fraction of unique TCRs that were SARS-CoV-2-associated. Depth was defined as the fraction of total T cells that were SARS-CoV-2-associated. Using the MIRA data, each spike-specific TCR was assigned both to the spike region to which the TCR was reactive and to a CD4 or CD8 class. Log10-transformed breadth and depth values were compared by one-way ANOVA with Sidak's multiple comparisons tests. TCRdb obtained this table from immuneACCESS and retained in-frame rearrangements with V and J assigned. These tables miss some clones; where compared with another copy, unresolved V genes account for less than half of the shortfall, and the remainder is unexplained. V, J and clone size are those of that table, while D and trimming were read from the DNA. This sample is represented by 120,000 or so clones; about 88% of them were singletons. Jointly, the top ten make up less than 30% of the sample.

The sequence links TRBV4-3 to TRBJ1-3; too little of a D gene remains to name it. The source material was peripheral blood, sampled on day 0 of AZD1222 vaccination. The TCR sequence derives from an adult in good health. The CDR3 protein is CASSQTGNTIYF. The DNA sequence is given as TGCGCCAGCAGCCAAACTGGAAACACCATATATTTT.